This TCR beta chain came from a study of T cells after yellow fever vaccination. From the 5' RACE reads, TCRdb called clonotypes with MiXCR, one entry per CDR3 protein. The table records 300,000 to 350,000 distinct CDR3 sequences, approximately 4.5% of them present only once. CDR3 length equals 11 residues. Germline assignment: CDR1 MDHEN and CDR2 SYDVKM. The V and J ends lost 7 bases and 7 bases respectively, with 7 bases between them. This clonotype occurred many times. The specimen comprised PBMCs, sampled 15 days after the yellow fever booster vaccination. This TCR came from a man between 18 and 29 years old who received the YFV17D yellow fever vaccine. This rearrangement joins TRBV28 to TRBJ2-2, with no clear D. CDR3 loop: CASKTDGELFF. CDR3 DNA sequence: TGTGCCAGCAAAACTGACGGGGAGCTGTTTTTT. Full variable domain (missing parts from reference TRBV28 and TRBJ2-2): DVKVTQSSRYLVKRTGEKVFLECVQDMDHENMFWYRQDPGLGLRLIYFSYDVKMKEKGDIPEGYSVSREKKERFSLILESASTNQTSMYLCASKTDGELFFGEGSRLTVL.